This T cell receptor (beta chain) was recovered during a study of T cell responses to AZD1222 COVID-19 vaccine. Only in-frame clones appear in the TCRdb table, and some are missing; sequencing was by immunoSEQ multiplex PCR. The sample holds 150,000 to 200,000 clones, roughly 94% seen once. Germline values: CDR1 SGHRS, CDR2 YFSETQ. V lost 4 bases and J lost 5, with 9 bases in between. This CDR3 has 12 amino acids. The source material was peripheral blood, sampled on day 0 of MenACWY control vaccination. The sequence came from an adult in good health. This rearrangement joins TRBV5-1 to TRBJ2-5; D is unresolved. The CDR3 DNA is TGCGCCAGCAGCGGATTCGGGGAGACCCAGTACTTC. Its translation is CASSGFGETQYF.